At least ten counts were recorded for the clone carrying this TCR beta chain. Its matching antigen is unknown. The data belong to a study of T cells in Graves' hyperthyroidism and ophthalmopathy. Regarding the study as a whole: In blood, most of the thyroid clonotypes expanded above 0.001 were also present.

Trimming took 3 bases from V and 0 from J, leaving 8 bases between them. This CDR3 region has 15 residues. In germline, CDR1 is KGHSH, CDR2 LQKENI. RNA transcripts were the template for amplifying TCR beta CDR3 regions. In the first-round RT-PCR of the TCR CDR3, the HTBI primer set was used. TCRdb ran MiXCR on the multiplex PCR reads and lists one entry per CDR3 protein. The data contain 500,000 to 650,000 distinct CDR3 sequences, nearly 20% of them singletons. Sequenced input: blood. The TCR sequence derives from a man aged 40-55 years with Graves' ophthalmopathy. This chain connects TRBV18 to TRBJ1-4; the D is unclear. In nucleotides, the CDR3 is TGTGCCAGCTCACCCACTCAAGCAACTAATGAAAAACTGTTTTTT. It is translated as CASSPTQATNEKLFF.